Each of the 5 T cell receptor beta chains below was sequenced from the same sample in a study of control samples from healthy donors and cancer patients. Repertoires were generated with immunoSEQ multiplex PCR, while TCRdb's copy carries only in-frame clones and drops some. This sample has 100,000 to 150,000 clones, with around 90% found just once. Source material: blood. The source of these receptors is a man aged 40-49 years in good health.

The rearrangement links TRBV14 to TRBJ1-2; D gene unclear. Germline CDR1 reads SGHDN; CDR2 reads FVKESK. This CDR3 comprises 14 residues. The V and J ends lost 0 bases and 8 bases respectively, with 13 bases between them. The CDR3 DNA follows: TGTGCCAGCAGCCAAGAGGGTTGGGGAGGCGGCTACACCTTC. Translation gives CASSQEGWGGGYTF.

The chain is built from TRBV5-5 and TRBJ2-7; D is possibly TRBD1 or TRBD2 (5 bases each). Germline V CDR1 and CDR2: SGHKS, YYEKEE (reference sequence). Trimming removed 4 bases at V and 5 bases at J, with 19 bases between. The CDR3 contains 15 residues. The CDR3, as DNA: TGTGCCAGCAGCCCAGAGGGGCAGTTCTTCCACGAGCAGTACTTC. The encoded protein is CASSPEGQFFHEQYF.

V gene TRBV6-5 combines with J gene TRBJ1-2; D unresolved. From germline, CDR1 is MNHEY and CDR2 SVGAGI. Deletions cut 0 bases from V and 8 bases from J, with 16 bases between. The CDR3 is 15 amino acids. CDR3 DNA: TGTGCCAGCAGTTACTCCTCCCCAATTGCTGGGGGCTACACCTTC. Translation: CASSYSSPIAGGYTF.

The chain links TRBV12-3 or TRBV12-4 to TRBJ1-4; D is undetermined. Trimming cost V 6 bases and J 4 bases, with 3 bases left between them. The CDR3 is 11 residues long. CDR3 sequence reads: CASRYNEKLFF. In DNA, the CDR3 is TGTGCCAGCAGGTATAATGAAAAACTGTTTTTT.

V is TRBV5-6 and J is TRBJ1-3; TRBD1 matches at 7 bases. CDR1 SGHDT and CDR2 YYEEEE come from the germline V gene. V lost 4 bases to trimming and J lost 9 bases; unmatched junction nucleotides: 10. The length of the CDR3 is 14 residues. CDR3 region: CASSTLTGAFTIYF. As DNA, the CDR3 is TGTGCCAGCAGCACCCTTACAGGGGCGTTCACCATATATTTT.